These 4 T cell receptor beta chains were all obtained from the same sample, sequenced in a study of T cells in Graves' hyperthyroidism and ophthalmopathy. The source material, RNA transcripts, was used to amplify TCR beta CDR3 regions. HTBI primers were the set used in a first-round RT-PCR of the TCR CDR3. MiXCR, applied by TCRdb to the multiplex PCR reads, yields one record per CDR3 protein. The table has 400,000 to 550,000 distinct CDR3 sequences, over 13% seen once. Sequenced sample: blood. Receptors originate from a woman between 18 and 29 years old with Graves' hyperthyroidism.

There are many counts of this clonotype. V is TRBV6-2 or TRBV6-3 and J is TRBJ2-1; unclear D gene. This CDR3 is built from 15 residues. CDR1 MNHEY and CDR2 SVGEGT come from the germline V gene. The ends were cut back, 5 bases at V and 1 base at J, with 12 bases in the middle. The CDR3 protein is CASSPPAASYNEQFF. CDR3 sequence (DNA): TGTGCCAGCAGTCCCCCGGCGGCTTCCTACAATGAGCAGTTCTTC.

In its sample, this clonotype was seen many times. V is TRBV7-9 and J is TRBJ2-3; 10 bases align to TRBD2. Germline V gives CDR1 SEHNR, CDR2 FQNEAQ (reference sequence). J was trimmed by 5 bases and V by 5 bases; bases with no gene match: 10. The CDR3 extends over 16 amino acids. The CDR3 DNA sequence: TGTGCCAGCAGCCCCCCCCTAGCGGGAGAAGGAGATACGCAGTATTTT. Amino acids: CASSPPLAGEGDTQYF.

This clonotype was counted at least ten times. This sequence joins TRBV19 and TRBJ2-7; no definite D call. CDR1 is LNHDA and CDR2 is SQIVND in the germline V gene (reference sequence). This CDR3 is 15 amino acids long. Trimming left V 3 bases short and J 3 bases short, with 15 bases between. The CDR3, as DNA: TGTGCCAGTAGTATTAGTCACCAGGCAGTCTACGAGCAGTACTTC. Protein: CASSISHQAVYEQYF.

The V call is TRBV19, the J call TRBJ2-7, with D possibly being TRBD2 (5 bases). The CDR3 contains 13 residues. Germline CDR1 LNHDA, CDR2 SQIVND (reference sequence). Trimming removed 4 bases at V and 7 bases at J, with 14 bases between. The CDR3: CASSTRTEREQYF. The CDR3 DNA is TGTGCCAGTAGTACTCGGACTGAACGAGAGCAGTACTTC. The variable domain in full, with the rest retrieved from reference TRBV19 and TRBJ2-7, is DGGITQSPKYLFRKEGQNVTLSCEQNLNHDAMYWYRQDPGQGLRLIYYSQIVNDFQKGDIAEGYSVSREKKESFPLTVTSAQKNPTAFYLCASSTRTEREQYFGPGTRLTVT.